What follows are 4 T cell receptor beta chains derived from one specimen sequenced in a study of T cells in women clearing cervical HPV infection. Data came from immunoSEQ multiplex PCR; TCRdb stores just in-frame clones and leaves some out. This listing includes about 39,000 clones. The sequencing sample was made of blood buffy coat. The receptors were sampled from a woman aged 18-70 years with a cervical HPV16 infection that either progressed to CIN3+ or cleared (not recorded which).

Comment on this clone: The read gets to within 3 residues of the CDR3 end, and the germline J gene fills in the rest. The V call is TRBV19, the J call TRBJ2-5; the D gene is possibly TRBD1 (6 bases). The germline V gene has CDR1 LNHDA and CDR2 SQIVND (reference sequence). The CDR3 has 15 residues. The ends were cut back, 4 bases at V and 2 bases at J, with 14 bases in the middle. The CDR3 spells CASSSQGREQETQYF. The CDR3 bases that were read are TGTGCCAGTAGTAGTCAGGGGAGAGAGCAAGAGACC.

Concerning this clone itself: The CDR3 end falls 3 residues outside the read, so it is completed with the germline J gene. This chain links TRBV19 with TRBJ1-2, with TRBD1 matching over 7 bases. The V gene's germline CDR1 is LNHDA and CDR2 SQIVND (reference sequence). CDR3 length: 15 amino acids. The ends lost 5 bases at V and 7 bases at J; junction bases unmatched: 13. CDR3: CASSSLTGSTLGYTF. The CDR3 bases that were read are TGTGCCAGTAGTTCTCTGACAGGGAGCACACTTGGC.

The CDR3 is CSVITFGGSYGYTF. Partial CDR3 DNA: TGCAGCGTAATTACCTTTGGGGGGAGCTATGGC. This chain connects TRBV29-1 to TRBJ1-2, with D possibly matching TRBD1 (5 bases). Sequencing ends 3 residues short of the CDR3 end; the germline J gene provides the rest. V was shortened by 6 bases and J by 4 bases, with 18 bases between the two germline ends. Germline loops: CDR1 SQVTM, CDR2 ANQGSEA. CDR3 size: 14 residues.

Worth noting for this clone: The CDR3 end is not reached by the read, which stops 3 residues before it; the germline J gene fills it in. The chain is built from TRBV18 and TRBJ2-3; tentative D call: TRBD1 (5 bases). CDR3 length: 14 residues. Per germline, CDR1 KGHSH and CDR2 LQKENI. V lost 6 bases and J 5 bases, leaving 15 bases between the germline ends. The CDR3 DNA, read in part, is TGTGCCAGCTCGGTCCAGGGAAGGGAAGATACG. It encodes CASSVQGREDT. The whole CDR3 protein reads CASSVQGREDTQYF. Using reference TRBV18 and TRBJ2-3 for the parts outside the CDR3, the full variable domain is NAGVMQNPRHLVRRRGQEARLRCSPMKGHSHVYWYRQLPEEGLKFMVYLQKENIIDESGMPKERFSAEFPKEGPSILRIQQVVRGDSAAYFCASSVQGREDTQYFGPGTRLTVL.